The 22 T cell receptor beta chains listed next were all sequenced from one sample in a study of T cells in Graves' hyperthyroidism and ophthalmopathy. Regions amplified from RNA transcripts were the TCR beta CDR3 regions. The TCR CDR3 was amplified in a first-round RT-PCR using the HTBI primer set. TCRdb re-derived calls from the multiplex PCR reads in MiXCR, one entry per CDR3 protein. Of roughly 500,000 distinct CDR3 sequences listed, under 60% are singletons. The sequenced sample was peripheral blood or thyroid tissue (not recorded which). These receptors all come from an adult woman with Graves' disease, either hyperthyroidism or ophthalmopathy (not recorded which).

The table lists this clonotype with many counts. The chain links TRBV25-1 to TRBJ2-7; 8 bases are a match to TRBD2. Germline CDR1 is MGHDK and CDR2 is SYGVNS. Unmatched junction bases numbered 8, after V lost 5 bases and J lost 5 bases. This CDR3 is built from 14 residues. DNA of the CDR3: TGTGCCAGCAGTTCTCGCGGGAGGACCCACGAGCAGTACTTC. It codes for CASSSRGRTHEQYF.

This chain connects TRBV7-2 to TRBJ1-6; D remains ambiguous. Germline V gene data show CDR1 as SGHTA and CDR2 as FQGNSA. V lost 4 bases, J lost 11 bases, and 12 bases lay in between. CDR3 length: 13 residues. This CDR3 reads CASSWGTGAPLHF. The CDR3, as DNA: TGTGCCAGCAGCTGGGGTACCGGGGCACCCCTCCACTTT.

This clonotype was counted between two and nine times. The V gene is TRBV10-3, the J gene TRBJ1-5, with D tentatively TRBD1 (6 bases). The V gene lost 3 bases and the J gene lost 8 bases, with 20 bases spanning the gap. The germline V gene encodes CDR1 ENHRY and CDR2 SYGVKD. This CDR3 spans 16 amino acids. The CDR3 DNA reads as TGTGCCATCAGTGAAGATGCAGGGGTCTCGGAGGAGCCCCAGCATTTT. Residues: CAISEDAGVSEEPQHF.

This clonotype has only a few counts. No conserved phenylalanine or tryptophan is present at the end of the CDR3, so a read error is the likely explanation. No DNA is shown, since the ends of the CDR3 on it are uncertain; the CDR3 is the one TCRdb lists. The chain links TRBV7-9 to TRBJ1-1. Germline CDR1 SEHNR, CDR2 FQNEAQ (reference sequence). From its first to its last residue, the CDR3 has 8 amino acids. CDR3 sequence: CASSYKYS.

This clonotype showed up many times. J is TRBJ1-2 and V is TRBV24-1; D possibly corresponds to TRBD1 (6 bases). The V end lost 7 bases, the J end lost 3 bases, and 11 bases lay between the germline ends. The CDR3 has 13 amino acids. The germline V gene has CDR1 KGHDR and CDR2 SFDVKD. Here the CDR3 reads CATRDSLDYGYTF. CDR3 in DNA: TGTGCCACCAGGGACAGTCTCGACTATGGCTACACCTTC.

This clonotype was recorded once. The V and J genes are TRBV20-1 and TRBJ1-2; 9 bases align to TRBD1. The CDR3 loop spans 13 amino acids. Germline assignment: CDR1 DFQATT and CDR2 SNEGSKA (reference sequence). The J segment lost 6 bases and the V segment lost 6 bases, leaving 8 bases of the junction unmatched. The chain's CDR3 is CSAGTGTSDGYTF. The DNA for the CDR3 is TGCAGTGCCGGGACAGGGACGAGCGATGGCTACACCTTC.

As DNA, the CDR3 is TGTGCCAGCAGCCTCAGGGGGCGCGGCTACACCTTC. Residues: CASSLRGRGYTF. V usage is TRBV7-9 and J usage is TRBJ1-2; 8 bases map to TRBD1. Trimming took 5 bases from V and 8 from J; bases not matched to a gene: 4. This CDR3 comprises 12 residues. The germline CDR1 and CDR2 sequences are SEHNR and FQNEAQ (reference sequence).

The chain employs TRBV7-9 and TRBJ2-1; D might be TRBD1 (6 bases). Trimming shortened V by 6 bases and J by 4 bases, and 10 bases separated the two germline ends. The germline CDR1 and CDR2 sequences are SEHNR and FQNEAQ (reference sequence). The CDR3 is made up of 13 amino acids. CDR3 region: CASRPRGYNEQFF. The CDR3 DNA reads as TGTGCCAGCAGACCCAGGGGATACAATGAGCAGTTCTTC.

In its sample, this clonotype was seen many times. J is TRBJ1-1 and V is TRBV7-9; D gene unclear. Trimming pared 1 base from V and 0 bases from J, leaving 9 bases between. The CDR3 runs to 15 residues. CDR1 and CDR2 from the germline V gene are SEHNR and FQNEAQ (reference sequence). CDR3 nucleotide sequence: TGTGCCAGCAGCTTAGTGCTGGCAGTGAACACTGAAGCTTTCTTT. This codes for CASSLVLAVNTEAFF.

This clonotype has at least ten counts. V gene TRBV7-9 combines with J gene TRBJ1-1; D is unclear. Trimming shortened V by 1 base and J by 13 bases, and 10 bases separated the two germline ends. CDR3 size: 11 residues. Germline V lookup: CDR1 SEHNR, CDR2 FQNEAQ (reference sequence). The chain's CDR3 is CASSLGRKGFF. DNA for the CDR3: TGTGCCAGCAGCTTAGGGAGAAAAGGTTTCTTT.

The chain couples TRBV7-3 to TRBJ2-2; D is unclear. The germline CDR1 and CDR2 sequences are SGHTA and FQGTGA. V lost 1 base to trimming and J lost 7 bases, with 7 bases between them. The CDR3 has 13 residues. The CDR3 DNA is TGTGCCAGCAGCTTAAACGGCGACGGGGAGCTGTTTTTT. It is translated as CASSLNGDGELFF.

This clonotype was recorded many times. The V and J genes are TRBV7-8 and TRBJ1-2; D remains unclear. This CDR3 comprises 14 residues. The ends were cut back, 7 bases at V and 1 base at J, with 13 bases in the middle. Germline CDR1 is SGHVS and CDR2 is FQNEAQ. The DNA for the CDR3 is TGTGCCAGCACCTCGCACCGTATTAACTATGGCTACACCTTC. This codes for CASTSHRINYGYTF. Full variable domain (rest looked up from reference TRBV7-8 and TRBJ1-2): GAGVSQSPRYKVAKRGQDVALRCDPISGHVSLFWYQQALGQGPEFLTYFQNEAQLDKSGLPSDRFFAERPEGSVSTLKIQRTQQEDSAVYLCASTSHRINYGYTFGSGTRLTVV.

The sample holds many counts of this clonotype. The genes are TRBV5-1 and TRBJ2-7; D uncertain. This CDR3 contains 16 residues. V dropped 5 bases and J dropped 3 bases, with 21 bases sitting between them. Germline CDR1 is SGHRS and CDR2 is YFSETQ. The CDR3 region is CASSPSSVTRDYEQYF. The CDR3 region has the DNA TGCGCCAGCAGTCCCTCTTCGGTGACCCGAGACTACGAGCAGTACTTC.

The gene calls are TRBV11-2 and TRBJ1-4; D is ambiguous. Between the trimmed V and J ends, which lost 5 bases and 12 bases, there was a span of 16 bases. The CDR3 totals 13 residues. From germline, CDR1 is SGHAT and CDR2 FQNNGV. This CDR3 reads CASSLRPGGELFF. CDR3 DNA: TGTGCCAGCAGCCTTCGGCCGGGAGGTGAACTGTTTTTT. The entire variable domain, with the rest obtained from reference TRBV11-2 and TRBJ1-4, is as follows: EAGVAQSPRYKIIEKRQSVAFWCNPISGHATLYWYQQILGQGPKLLIQFQNNGVVDDSQLPKDRFSAERLKGVDSTLKIQPAKLEDSAVYLCASSLRPGGELFFGSGTQLSVL.

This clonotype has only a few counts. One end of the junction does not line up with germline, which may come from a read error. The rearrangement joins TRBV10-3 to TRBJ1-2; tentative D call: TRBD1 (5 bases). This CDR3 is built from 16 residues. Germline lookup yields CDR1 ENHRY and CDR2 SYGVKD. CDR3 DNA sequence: TGTGCCACCAGTGACCCTTCGACGGGGGAGGTCTATGGCTACACCTTC. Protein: CATSDPSTGEVYGYTF.

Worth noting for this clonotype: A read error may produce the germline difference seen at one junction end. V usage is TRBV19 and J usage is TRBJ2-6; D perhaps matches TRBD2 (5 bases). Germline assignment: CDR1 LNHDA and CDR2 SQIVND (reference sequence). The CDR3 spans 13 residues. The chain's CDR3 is CASSPRATRTEAF. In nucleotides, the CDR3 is TGTGCCAGTAGTCCTAGGGCAACGCGGACTGAAGCTTTC. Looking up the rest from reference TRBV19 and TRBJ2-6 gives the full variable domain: DGGITQSPKYLFRKEGQNVTLSCEQNLNHDAMYWYRQDPGQGLRLIYYSQIVNDFQKGDIAEGYSVSREKKESFPLTVTSAQKNPTAFYLCASSPRATRTEAFGAGSRLTVL.

Here the CDR3 reads CASSLGGSGAYEQYF. As DNA, the CDR3 is TGTGCCAGCAGCTTAGGAGGGAGTGGGGCCTACGAGCAGTACTTC. The V call is TRBV7-9, the J call TRBJ2-7, with TRBD2 as a possible D gene (5 bases). This CDR3 contains 15 residues. Looked up from germline, CDR1 is SEHNR and CDR2 is FQNEAQ (reference sequence). With 1 base removed from V and 2 bases from J, the gap between germline ends came to 12 bases.

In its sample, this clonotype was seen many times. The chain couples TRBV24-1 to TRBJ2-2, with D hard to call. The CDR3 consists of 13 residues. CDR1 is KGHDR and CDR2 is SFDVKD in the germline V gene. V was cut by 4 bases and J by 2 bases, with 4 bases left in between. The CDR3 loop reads CATSDPNTGELFF. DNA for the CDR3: TGTGCCACCAGTGACCCTAACACCGGGGAGCTGTTTTTT.

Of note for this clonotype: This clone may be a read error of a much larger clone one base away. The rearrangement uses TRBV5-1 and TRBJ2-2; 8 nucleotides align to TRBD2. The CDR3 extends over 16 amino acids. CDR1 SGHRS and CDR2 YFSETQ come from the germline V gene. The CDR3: CANSSTGGANTGELFF. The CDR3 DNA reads TGCGCCAACAGCTCAACCGGGGGGGCGAACACCGGGGAGCTGTTTTTT.

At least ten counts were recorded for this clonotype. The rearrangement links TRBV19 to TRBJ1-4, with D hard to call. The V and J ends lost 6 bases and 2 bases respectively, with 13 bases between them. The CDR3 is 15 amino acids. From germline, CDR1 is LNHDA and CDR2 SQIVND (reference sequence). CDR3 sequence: CASSPTWSTNEKLFF. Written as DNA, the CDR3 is TGTGCCAGTAGCCCGACCTGGTCTACTAATGAAAAACTGTTTTTT. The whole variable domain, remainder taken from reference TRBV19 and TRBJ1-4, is DGGITQSPKYLFRKEGQNVTLSCEQNLNHDAMYWYRQDPGQGLRLIYYSQIVNDFQKGDIAEGYSVSREKKESFPLTVTSAQKNPTAFYLCASSPTWSTNEKLFFGSGTQLSVL.

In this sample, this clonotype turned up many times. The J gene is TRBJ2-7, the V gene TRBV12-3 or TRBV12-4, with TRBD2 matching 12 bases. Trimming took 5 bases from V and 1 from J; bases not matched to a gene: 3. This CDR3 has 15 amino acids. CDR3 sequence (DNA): TGTGCCAGCAGTCCTAGCGGGAGGGGATCCTACGAGCAGTACTTC. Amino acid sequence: CASSPSGRGSYEQYF.

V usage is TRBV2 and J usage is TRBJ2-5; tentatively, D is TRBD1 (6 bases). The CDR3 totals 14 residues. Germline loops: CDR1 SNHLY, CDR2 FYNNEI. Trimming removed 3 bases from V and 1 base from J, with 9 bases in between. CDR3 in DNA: TGTGCCAGCAGTGACAGGGGATTCCAAGAGACCCAGTACTTC. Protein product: CASSDRGFQETQYF.